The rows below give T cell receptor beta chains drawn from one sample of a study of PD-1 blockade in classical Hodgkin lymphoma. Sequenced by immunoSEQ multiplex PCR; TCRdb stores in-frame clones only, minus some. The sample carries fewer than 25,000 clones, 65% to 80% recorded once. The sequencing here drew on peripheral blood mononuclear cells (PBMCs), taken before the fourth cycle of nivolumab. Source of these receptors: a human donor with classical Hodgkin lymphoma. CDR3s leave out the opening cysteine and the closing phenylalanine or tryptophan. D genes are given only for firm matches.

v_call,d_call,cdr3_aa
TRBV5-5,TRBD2,ASSFGTRTYNEQF
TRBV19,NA,ASSPVPDSYEQY
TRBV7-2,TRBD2,ASSLTYSGGASTDTQY
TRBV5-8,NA,ASSLVKRAQH
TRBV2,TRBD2,ASSEAAGLGAYEQY
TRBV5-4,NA,ASSSREGGSGNTIY
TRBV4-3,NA,ASSPGPGFGKFGYT
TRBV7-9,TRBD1,ASSFSPGEGAHWSTEAF
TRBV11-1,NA,ASSLIGFGDTQY
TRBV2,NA,ASSARTVSNQPQH
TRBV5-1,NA,ASPCLEQF
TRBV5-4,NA,ASSLPTLYTDTQY
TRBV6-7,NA,ATLGGHEQY
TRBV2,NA,ASSVRGNTIY
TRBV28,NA,ASRTRGSYEQY
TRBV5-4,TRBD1,ASSGQGATLEEKLF
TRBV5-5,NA,ASSPGLRTYNEQF
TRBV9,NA,ASSVEFSGNTIY
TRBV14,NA,ASSQDWGGAAYNSPLH
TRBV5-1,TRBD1,ASSSLDRGGGYT
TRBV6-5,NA,ASGYGQPQH
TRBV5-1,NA,ASSLVGEGYGYT
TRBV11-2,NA,ASSALDRSQTQY
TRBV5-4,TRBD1,ASSLAQGAGQETQY
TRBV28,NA,ASSSSVPLTIQY
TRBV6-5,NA,ASSYGGWTDTQY
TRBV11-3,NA,ASNYKGGTEAF
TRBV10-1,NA,ASSQDGSTDTQY
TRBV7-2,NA,ASSEDYQRGGRNSPLH
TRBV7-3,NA,ASKEQY
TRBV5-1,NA,ASSPLVIQETQY
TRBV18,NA,ASSQAVSTDTQY
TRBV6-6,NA,ASSSFGETEAF
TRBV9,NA,ASSVGEGQPQH
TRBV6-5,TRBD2,ASSYLTGGRADTQY